This T cell receptor beta chain was captured by sequencing in a study of shared clonotypes between healthy human individuals. This CDR3 is built from 12 residues. CDR1 and CDR2 (germline): SEHNR, FQNEAQ (reference sequence). V lost 0 bases and J lost 10, with 9 bases in between. Findings of the study overall: The researchers took only blood, and tissue repertoires probably look different. Large sequencing depth failed to make sorted-subset sequencing complete, rarefaction showed.

On this clone itself: Its target is not known.

Adult Caucasians living in Nashville, Tennessee made up all of the donors. Methods used by the authors: ImmunoSEQ sequences covered only the junction and lacked quality scores; filtering therefore differed. The assay was immunoSEQ multiplex PCR, and TCRdb's table has in-frame clones only and misses some. That table gives V, J and clone size, and the DNA gave D and trimming. This sample has some 1.5 million clones, with 95% to 99% found just once. The specimen was naive CD4+ T cells sorted from blood. Documented subset: CD45RA+ positively selected. This clonotype was obtained from a man aged 25 to 40 in good health. The V gene is TRBV7-9, the J gene TRBJ1-1; no firm D call. CDR3 coding DNA: TGTGCCAGCAGCTTAGCTGGTGTCGTAGCTTTCTTT. As protein: CASSLAGVVAFF.